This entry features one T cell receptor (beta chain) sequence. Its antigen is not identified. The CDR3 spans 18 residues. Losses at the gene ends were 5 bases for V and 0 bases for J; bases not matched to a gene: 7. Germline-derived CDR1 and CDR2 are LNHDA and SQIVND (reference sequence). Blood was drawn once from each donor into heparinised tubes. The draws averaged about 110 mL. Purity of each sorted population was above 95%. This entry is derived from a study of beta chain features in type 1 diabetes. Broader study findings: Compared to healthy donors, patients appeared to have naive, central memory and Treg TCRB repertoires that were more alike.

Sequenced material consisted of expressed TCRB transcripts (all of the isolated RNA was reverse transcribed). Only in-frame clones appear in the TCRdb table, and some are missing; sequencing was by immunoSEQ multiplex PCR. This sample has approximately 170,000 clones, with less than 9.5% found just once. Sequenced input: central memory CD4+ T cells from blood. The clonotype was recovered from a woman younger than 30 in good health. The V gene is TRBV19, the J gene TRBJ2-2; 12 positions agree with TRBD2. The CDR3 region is CASSYLAGGISNTGELFF. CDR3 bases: TGTGCCAGTAGTTATCTAGCGGGAGGGATCTCGAACACCGGGGAGCTGTTTTTT. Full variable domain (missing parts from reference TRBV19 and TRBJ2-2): DGGITQSPKYLFRKEGQNVTLSCEQNLNHDAMYWYRQDPGQGLRLIYYSQIVNDFQKGDIAEGYSVSREKKESFPLTVTSAQKNPTAFYLCASSYLAGGISNTGELFFGEGSRLTVL.